One sample yielded the 16 T cell receptor beta chains listed below, sequenced in a study of blood T cell repertoires in COVID-19. The repertoire was sequenced with immunoSEQ multiplex PCR; TCRdb's copy has only in-frame clones and lacks some. The table lists about 130,000 clones, 85% of them singletons. Material: peripheral blood. These receptors originate from a woman of 80 years or more with acute or convalescent COVID-19.

The V gene is TRBV3-1 (or the pseudogene TRBV3-2), the J gene TRBJ2-3; D not resolved. Trimming took off 2 bases at V and 4 bases at J, with 13 bases between the two ends. Germline loops: CDR1 LGHDT, CDR2 YNNKEL (reference sequence). This CDR3 contains 15 residues. The CDR3 sequence is CASSQRRIVADTQYF. The CDR3 coding sequence is TGTGCCAGCAGCCAAAGGCGGATAGTGGCAGATACGCAGTATTTT.

The V gene is TRBV4-2, the J gene TRBJ2-7; weak D call: TRBD1 (6 bases). The V gene lost 6 bases and the J gene lost 0 bases, with 18 bases spanning the gap. The CDR3 covers 16 residues. CDR1 is LGHNA, CDR2 YNFKEQ, per germline. CDR3 protein: CASSRAATGPSYEQYF. For the CDR3, the DNA is TGTGCCAGCAGTCGCGCGGCTACAGGGCCCTCCTACGAGCAGTACTTC.

The sample holds a few counts of this clone. The chain is built from TRBV28 and TRBJ1-1; 7 bases are a match to TRBD1. Germline V CDR1 and CDR2: MDHEN, SYDVKM. CDR3 length equals 18 residues. V was pared by 5 bases and J by 1 base, with 16 bases of the junction left unmatched. Written as DNA, the CDR3 is TGTGCCAGCAGTACACCATCGACAGGGAAAACGGGGAACACTGAAGCTTTCTTT. Its translation: CASSTPSTGKTGNTEAFF.

This clone occurred once. This chain connects TRBV7-2 to TRBJ1-2; possible D gene TRBD1, 6 bases. The germline V gene has CDR1 SGHTA and CDR2 FQGNSA. V shed 5 bases and J shed 4 bases, with 17 bases lying between them. The CDR3 runs to 15 residues. The CDR3 sequence is CASSKQGGLTYGYTF. DNA of the CDR3: TGTGCCAGCAGCAAACAAGGGGGTCTTACCTATGGCTACACCTTC.

This clone was recorded once. The chain joins TRBV7-9 to TRBJ2-5, with 9 bases aligning to TRBD1. J was trimmed by 4 bases and V by 5 bases; bases with no gene match: 8. The germline CDR1 and CDR2 sequences are SEHNR and FQNEAQ (reference sequence). The CDR3 spans 15 residues. CDR3 coding DNA: TGTGCCAGCAGCCCAACCGGGACAGGGACAGAGACCCAGTACTTC. It codes for CASSPTGTGTETQYF.

The rearrangement joins TRBV18 to TRBJ1-1; 9 bases align to TRBD1. The V gene end was trimmed by 6 bases and the J gene end by 5 bases; junction bases not matched to a gene: 10. The germline V gene encodes CDR1 KGHSH and CDR2 LQKENI. This CDR3 contains 15 residues. Here the CDR3 DNA reads TGTGCCAGCTCTCCTGGAACAGGGGGCGCAACTGAAGCTTTCTTT. Encoded protein: CASSPGTGGATEAFF.

This chain links TRBV6-4 with TRBJ2-1; D call uncertain. The CDR3 covers 13 residues. The V gene's germline CDR1 is MRHNA and CDR2 SNTAGT. The V end was cut by 0 bases, the J end by 11 bases, with 11 bases between. CDR3 in DNA: TGTGCCAGCAGTGACTCTCTAGAATCCCAGCAGTTCTTC. Encoded protein: CASSDSLESQQFF.

About this clone itself: Germline and junction disagree at one end, which may indicate a read error. The chain uses TRBV4-3 and TRBJ2-7; D uncertain. Germline-derived CDR1 and CDR2 are LGHNA and YSLEER. This CDR3 has 14 amino acids. CDR3: CASSQGSWSSEQYF. The CDR3 DNA follows: TGCGCCAGCAGCCAAGGGAGCTGGTCCTCCGAGCAGTACTTC.

The rearrangement links TRBV6-5 to TRBJ1-6; 7 nucleotides agree with TRBD1. This CDR3 is 16 amino acids long. Per the germline V gene, CDR1 is MNHEY and CDR2 is SVGAGI. With 0 bases clipped from V and 7 bases from J, the junction kept 6 bases outside the gene matches. CDR3 in amino acids: CASSYSAYRGNSPLHF. The CDR3 DNA is TGTGCCAGCAGTTACTCGGCGTACAGGGGCAATTCACCCCTCCACTTT.

V and J are TRBV6-2 or TRBV6-3 and TRBJ1-5; D is possibly TRBD1 (5 bases). Looked up from germline, CDR1 is MNHEY and CDR2 is SVGEGT. The CDR3 loop spans 15 amino acids. V lost 6 bases to trimming and J lost 3 bases, with 15 bases between them. CDR3 protein: CASSTVDRSNQPQHF. The CDR3 bases are TGTGCCAGCAGCACCGTCGACAGATCCAATCAGCCCCAGCATTTT.

The V gene is TRBV15, the J gene TRBJ2-5, with a possible D match to TRBD2 (6 bases). This CDR3 has 17 residues. The V end was cut by 4 bases, the J end by 5 bases, with 23 bases between. Germline V lookup: CDR1 LNHNV, CDR2 YYDKDF (reference sequence). The CDR3 is CATSTTGDGPFLETQYF. In nucleotides, the CDR3 is TGTGCCACCAGCACCACGGGAGACGGACCGTTTTTGGAGACCCAGTACTTC.

The rearrangement uses TRBV27 and TRBJ2-1; 11 positions agree with TRBD1. V was clipped by 5 bases and J by 7 bases; unmatched bases: 10. Germline V CDR1 and CDR2: MNHEY, SMNVEV (reference sequence). The CDR3 consists of 16 residues. For the CDR3, the DNA is TGTGCCAGCAGTCCGGACAGGGGGCGTATGGGAAATGAGCAGTTCTTC. Its protein is CASSPDRGRMGNEQFF.

The chain employs TRBV10-3 and TRBJ1-6, with D unresolved. CDR1 ENHRY and CDR2 SYGVKD come from the germline V gene. V was pared by 11 bases and J by 9 bases, with 20 bases between. The CDR3 runs 14 residues. CDR3 bases: TGTGCCGCAACCGGGAGCCAAGGCGGTTCACCCCTCCACTTT. It yields the protein CAATGSQGGSPLHF.

CDR3 loop: CASSSETQYF. The CDR3, as DNA: TGTGCCAGCAGTTCTGAGACCCAGTACTTC. The chain carries TRBV7-9 and TRBJ2-5, with no clear D. V was clipped by 6 bases and J by 5 bases, with 4 bases between them. The CDR3 is 10 residues long. CDR1 is SEHNR, CDR2 FQNEAQ, per germline (reference sequence).

This chain connects TRBV7-8 to TRBJ1-1; D is possibly TRBD1 (5 bases). V lost 1 base to trimming and J lost 0 bases, with 9 bases between them. The CDR3 totals 15 residues. The germline gives CDR1 SGHVS, CDR2 FQNEAQ. CDR3 coding DNA: TGTGCCAGCAGCTTAGTCCAGGGTATGAACACTGAAGCTTTCTTT. Its translation is CASSLVQGMNTEAFF. The entire variable domain, with the rest obtained from reference TRBV7-8 and TRBJ1-1, is as follows: GAGVSQSPRYKVAKRGQDVALRCDPISGHVSLFWYQQALGQGPEFLTYFQNEAQLDKSGLPSDRFFAERPEGSVSTLKIQRTQQEDSAVYLCASSLVQGMNTEAFFGQGTRLTVV.

This clone was counted once. V usage is TRBV7-2 and J usage is TRBJ2-7; 12 bases agree with TRBD1. After removal of 6 bases from V and 1 base from J, the junction contained 16 bases not matched to a gene. The CDR3 has 19 amino acids. Germline V CDR1 and CDR2: SGHTA, FQGNSA. The CDR3 reads CASSSRDRGRRSPSYEQYF. The CDR3 region has the DNA TGTGCCAGCAGTTCCCGGGACAGGGGGCGCAGGAGCCCTTCCTACGAGCAGTACTTC.